Listed here is a single T cell receptor beta chain. No antigen is known for it. The source of the sample is a study of Ad26.COV2.S vaccination and SARS-CoV-2 variants. Study-level information: Each vaccinee took Ad26.COV2.S intramuscularly, once or twice 56 days apart. General study points: With respect to non-spike TCR breadth, vaccine and placebo recipients were similar. TCR breadth and depth analyses may have underestimated total T cell responses.

V gave up 7 bases and J gave up 2 bases, with 10 bases separating them. CDR1 and CDR2 (germline): MNHEY, SVGAGI. The CDR3 sequence is 13 residues long. Profiling relied on immunoSEQ multiplex PCR, and the TCRdb table lists in-frame clones only, not all of them. Of approximately 410,000 clones listed, approximately 92% are singletons. The treatment is: 15 to 20 received Ad26.COV2.S at low or high dose, single or two shots; 5 received placebo; per-sample allocation not given. Day 63 after the first vaccine or placebo injection was the time point for sampling. The sample came from a Boston adult aged 18-55 years.

The starting material was peripheral blood, obtained in a trial of Ad26.COV2.S vaccine versus placebo. This TCR was sampled from a person between 18 and 65 years old who received the Ad26.COV2.S COVID-19 vaccine or a placebo. The rearrangement uses TRBV6-5 and TRBJ2-3; tentative D call: TRBD1 (6 bases). The CDR3 protein is CASNGQPTDTQYF. The CDR3 region has the DNA TGTGCCAGCAACGGACAGCCCACAGATACGCAGTATTTT.